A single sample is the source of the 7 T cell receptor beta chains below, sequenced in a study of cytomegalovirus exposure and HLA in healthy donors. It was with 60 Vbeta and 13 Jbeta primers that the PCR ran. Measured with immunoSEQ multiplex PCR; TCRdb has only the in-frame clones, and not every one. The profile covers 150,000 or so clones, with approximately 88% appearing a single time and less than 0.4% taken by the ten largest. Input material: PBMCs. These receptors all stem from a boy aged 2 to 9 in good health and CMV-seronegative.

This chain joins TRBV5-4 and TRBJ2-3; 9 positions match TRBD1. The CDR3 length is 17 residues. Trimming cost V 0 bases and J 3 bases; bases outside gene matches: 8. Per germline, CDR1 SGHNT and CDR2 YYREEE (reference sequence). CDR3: CASSLDLDRGRTDTQYF. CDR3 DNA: TGTGCCAGCAGCTTGGACTTGGACAGGGGAAGGACAGATACGCAGTATTTT.

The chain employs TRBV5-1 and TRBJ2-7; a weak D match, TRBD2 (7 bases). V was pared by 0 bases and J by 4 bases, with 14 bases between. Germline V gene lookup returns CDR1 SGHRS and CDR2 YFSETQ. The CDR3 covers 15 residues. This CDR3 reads CASSLGIRGGYEQYF. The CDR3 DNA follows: TGCGCCAGCAGCTTGGGGATCAGGGGAGGGTACGAGCAGTACTTC.

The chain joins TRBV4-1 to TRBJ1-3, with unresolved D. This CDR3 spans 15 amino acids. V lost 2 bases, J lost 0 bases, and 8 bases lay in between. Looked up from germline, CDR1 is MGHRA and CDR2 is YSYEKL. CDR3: CASSQWRISGNTIYF. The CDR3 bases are TGCGCCAGCAGCCAATGGCGGATCTCTGGAAACACCATATATTTT.

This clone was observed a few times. The CDR3, as DNA: TGTGCCACCAGCAGAGATCGGGAGGGCCCGGAGACCCAGTACTTC. The encoded protein is CATSRDREGPETQYF. The chain recombines TRBV15 with TRBJ2-5; TRBD2 matches at 8 bases. Trimming at V came to 0 bases and at J to 5 bases, leaving 5 bases not matched to a gene. Germline CDR1 reads LNHNV; CDR2 reads YYDKDF (reference sequence). The CDR3 has 15 residues.

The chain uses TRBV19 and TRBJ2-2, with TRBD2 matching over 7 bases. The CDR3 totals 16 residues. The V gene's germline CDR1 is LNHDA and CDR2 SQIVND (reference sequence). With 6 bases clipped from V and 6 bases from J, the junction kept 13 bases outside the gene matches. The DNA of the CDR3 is TGTGCCAGTAGCCACCCTGGCGGGAGCTTTCCCGGGGAGCTGTTTTTT. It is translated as CASSHPGGSFPGELFF.

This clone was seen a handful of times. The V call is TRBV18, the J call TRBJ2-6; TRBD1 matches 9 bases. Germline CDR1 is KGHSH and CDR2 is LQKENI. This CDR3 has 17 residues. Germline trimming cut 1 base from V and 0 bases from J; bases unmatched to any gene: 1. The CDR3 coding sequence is TGTGCCAGCTCACCACGGACAGGGGACTCTGGGGCCAACGTCCTGACTTTC. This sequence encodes CASSPRTGDSGANVLTF.

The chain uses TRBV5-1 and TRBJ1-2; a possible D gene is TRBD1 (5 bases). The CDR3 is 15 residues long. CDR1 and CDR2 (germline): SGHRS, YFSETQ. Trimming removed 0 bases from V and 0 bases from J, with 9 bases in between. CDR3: CASSLEGSSNYGYTF. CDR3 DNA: TGCGCCAGCAGCTTGGAGGGGTCTTCTAACTATGGCTACACCTTC.